What follows are 22 T cell receptor beta chains derived from one specimen sequenced in a study of CD8 T cells in Susac syndrome. RNA amounts of roughly 0.45 to 1 ug underwent reverse transcription with random hexamers. TCRdb reprocessed the immunoSEQ multiplex PCR reads via MiXCR and lists one record per CDR3 protein. Among around 190,000 distinct CDR3 sequences listed, roughly 94% were seen once. Sequencing was carried out using CD4+ T cells from PBMCs. The receptors shown here come from a human donor in good health.

The chain couples TRBV10-3 to TRBJ2-1; D is perhaps TRBD1 or TRBD2 (5 bases each). The germline CDR1 and CDR2 sequences are ENHRY and SYGVKD. The CDR3 loop spans 14 amino acids. The V and J ends lost 10 bases and 6 bases respectively, with 19 bases between them. As DNA, the CDR3 is TGTGCCACCGAGGGGATGGATCGAGCCAATGAGCAGTTCTTC. It codes for CATEGMDRANEQFF.

This chain connects TRBV20-1 to TRBJ1-2; D unclear. This CDR3 contains 11 residues. Trimming took off 0 bases at V and 9 bases at J, with 8 bases between the two ends. The V gene's germline CDR1 is DFQATT and CDR2 SNEGSKA (reference sequence). The CDR3 DNA reads TGCAGTGCTAGAGACAGGTTGCGCTACACCTTC. It encodes CSARDRLRYTF.

The chain carries TRBV5-1 and TRBJ2-7; D possibly corresponds to TRBD1 (5 bases). The CDR3 is made up of 14 amino acids. Per germline, CDR1 SGHRS and CDR2 YFSETQ. Deletions cut 4 bases from V and 3 bases from J, with 14 bases between. CDR3 nucleotides: TGCGCCAGCAGCCCTCTGGACACCAACTACGAGCAGTACTTC. It is translated as CASSPLDTNYEQYF.

The V and J genes are TRBV29-1 and TRBJ2-1; D is unclear. The V end lost 5 bases, the J end lost 4 bases, and 12 bases lay between the germline ends. The CDR3 sequence is 13 residues long. In germline, CDR1 is SQVTM, CDR2 ANQGSEA. CDR3 protein: CSVSKDGYNEQFF. The DNA for the CDR3 is TGCAGCGTTTCCAAGGACGGTTACAATGAGCAGTTCTTC.

The chain links TRBV29-1 to TRBJ2-5, with 11 bases that match TRBD1. Per germline, CDR1 SQVTM and CDR2 ANQGSEA. V trimming: 4 bases; J trimming: 5 bases; junction bases outside the gene matches: 6. This CDR3 spans 14 amino acids. CDR3 sequence: CSVGRTGGRETQYF. As DNA, the CDR3 is TGCAGCGTTGGGAGGACAGGGGGCCGTGAGACCCAGTACTTC.

The genes are TRBV27 and TRBJ2-4, with a weak D call TRBD1 (8 bases). The germline V gene has CDR1 MNHEY and CDR2 SMNVEV (reference sequence). The CDR3 totals 14 residues. The V end lost 5 bases, the J end lost 8 bases, and 16 bases lay between the germline ends. In nucleotides, the CDR3 is TGTGCCAGCAGTCAATCAACAGGGGGGGACATTCAGTACTTC. It specifies CASSQSTGGDIQYF.

The chain has TRBV24-1 and TRBJ1-1; 7 nucleotides line up with TRBD1. This CDR3 has 14 amino acids. The trim removed 4 bases at V and 1 base at J, leaving 2 bases unmatched. Germline V CDR1 and CDR2: KGHDR, SFDVKD. CDR3 amino acids: CATSDGQANTEAFF. CDR3 nucleotides: TGTGCCACCAGTGACGGACAGGCGAACACTGAAGCTTTCTTT.

The V and J genes are TRBV3-1 and TRBJ2-7, with D possibly TRBD2 on 5 matching bases. This CDR3 region has 13 residues. The germline V gene has CDR1 LGHDT and CDR2 YNNKEL (reference sequence). V gave up 1 base and J gave up 6 bases, with 10 bases separating them. DNA of the CDR3: TGTGCCAGCAGCCAAGTAATTAGCGCCGAGCAGTACTTC. Translating gives CASSQVISAEQYF.

This chain links TRBV3-1 with TRBJ2-3; D gene uncertain. Trimming removed 0 bases at V and 8 bases at J, with 12 bases between. CDR3 length: 14 residues. Germline CDR1 and CDR2: LGHDT and YNNKEL (reference sequence). The CDR3 DNA sequence: TGTGCCAGCAGCCAAGATCCGTCGGGCGGTACGCAGTATTTT. Protein sequence: CASSQDPSGGTQYF.

The J gene is TRBJ1-5, the V gene TRBV27, with TRBD1 as a possible D gene (6 bases). The CDR3 spans 14 residues. Germline V gene sequence: CDR1 MNHEY, CDR2 SMNVEV (reference sequence). V lost 2 bases and J lost 1, with 6 bases in between. The CDR3 protein is CASSLDRSNQPQHF. The CDR3 DNA reads as TGTGCCAGCAGTTTAGACAGGAGCAATCAGCCCCAGCATTTT.

V usage is TRBV9 and J usage is TRBJ2-4; the match to TRBD2 covers 7 bases. With 3 bases clipped from V and 0 bases from J, the junction kept 12 bases outside the gene matches. There are 18 residues in the CDR3. The germline gives CDR1 SGDLS, CDR2 YYNGEE. CDR3 residues: CASSDSIREGLAKNIQYF. Here the CDR3 DNA reads TGTGCCAGCAGCGATAGCATCAGGGAGGGTCTAGCCAAAAACATTCAGTACTTC. Complete variable domain (other parts from reference TRBV9 and TRBJ2-4): DSGVTQTPKHLITATGQRVTLRCSPRSGDLSVYWYQQSLDQGLQFLIQYYNGEERAKGNILERFSAQQFPDLHSELNLSSLELGDSALYFCASSDSIREGLAKNIQYFGAGTRLSVL.

The rearrangement uses TRBV7-9 and TRBJ2-5; D gene ambiguous. The CDR3 contains 13 residues. Per the germline V gene, CDR1 is SEHNR and CDR2 is FQNEAQ (reference sequence). The ends were cut back, 6 bases at V and 4 bases at J, with 12 bases in the middle. The CDR3 region is CASSKLTGETQYF. The CDR3 nucleotides are TGTGCCAGCAGTAAGCTTACGGGAGAGACCCAGTACTTC.

V usage is TRBV12-3 or TRBV12-4 and J usage is TRBJ1-1; D gene ambiguous. The CDR3 contains 14 residues. V shed 1 base and J shed 1 base, with 7 bases lying between them. The CDR3 DNA sequence: TGTGCCAGCAGTTTAGGGGTGGGGAACACTGAAGCTTTCTTT. Its protein product is CASSLGVGNTEAFF.

The rearrangement joins TRBV19 to TRBJ1-2; D perhaps matches TRBD1 (6 bases). V lost 7 bases to trimming and J lost 8 bases, with 17 bases between them. The CDR3 covers 13 residues. Per germline, CDR1 LNHDA and CDR2 SQIVND (reference sequence). Here the CDR3 reads CASTRGPVGGYTF. CDR3 DNA: TGTGCCAGTACCAGGGGCCCTGTCGGGGGCTACACCTTC.

V is TRBV4-1 and J is TRBJ2-5, with TRBD2 matching 8 bases. With 1 base clipped from V and 5 bases from J, the junction kept 6 bases outside the gene matches. Germline-derived CDR1 and CDR2 are MGHRA and YSYEKL. The CDR3 length is 15 residues. CDR3 region: CASSQAVGLAETQYF. The CDR3 DNA sequence: TGCGCCAGCAGCCAAGCCGTCGGACTAGCTGAGACCCAGTACTTC.

This rearrangement joins TRBV5-1 to TRBJ2-3, with D possibly matching TRBD2 (5 bases). The CDR3 spans 14 residues. Germline loops: CDR1 SGHRS, CDR2 YFSETQ. V lost 3 bases to trimming and J lost 3 bases, with 11 bases between them. CDR3 bases: TGCGCCAGCAGCTGGGAGCCGGGAACAGATACGCAGTATTTT. This encodes CASSWEPGTDTQYF.

This clonotype was detected once. The V and J genes are TRBV5-6 and TRBJ2-1; 9 nucleotides line up with TRBD1. Germline CDR1 is SGHDT and CDR2 is YYEEEE. J lost 8 bases, V lost 1 base, and 10 bases had no gene match. This CDR3 has 16 amino acids. The CDR3 reads CASSLRGQGPSDEQFF. The CDR3 DNA sequence: TGTGCCAGCAGCTTGCGGGGACAGGGACCTAGTGATGAGCAGTTCTTC.

The chain carries TRBV9 and TRBJ2-1; 10 nucleotides align to TRBD2. CDR3 length equals 19 residues. With V trimmed by 0 bases and J by 0 bases, 9 bases remained unmatched. The germline gives CDR1 SGDLS, CDR2 YYNGEE. DNA for the CDR3: TGTGCCAGCAGCGTAGCACCCCTAGCGGGAGACCTCTCCTACAATGAGCAGTTCTTC. Translated: CASSVAPLAGDLSYNEQFF. Combining the CDR3 with reference TRBV9 and TRBJ2-1 gives the whole variable domain DSGVTQTPKHLITATGQRVTLRCSPRSGDLSVYWYQQSLDQGLQFLIQYYNGEERAKGNILERFSAQQFPDLHSELNLSSLELGDSALYFCASSVAPLAGDLSYNEQFFGPGTRLTVL.

This chain joins TRBV27 and TRBJ1-2, with 9 positions matching TRBD1. CDR3 length: 15 amino acids. CDR1 and CDR2 from the germline V gene are MNHEY and SMNVEV (reference sequence). With 7 bases clipped from V and 2 bases from J, the junction kept 8 bases outside the gene matches. CDR3: CASTPAGTGNYGYTF. In DNA, the CDR3 is TGTGCCAGCACCCCCGCCGGGACAGGGAACTATGGCTACACCTTC.

This clonotype was counted a few times. The CDR3, as DNA: TGTGCCAGCTCATCGGGAGTCACCGGGGAGCTGTTTTTT. Residues: CASSSGVTGELFF. The chain uses TRBV18 and TRBJ2-2, with a tentative D call TRBD2 (6 bases). Looked up from germline, CDR1 is KGHSH and CDR2 is LQKENI. This CDR3 is built from 13 residues. V was shortened by 5 bases and J by 4 bases, with 8 bases between the two germline ends.

The gene calls are TRBV6-6 and TRBJ2-7, with a tentative D call TRBD2 (6 bases). The V end was cut by 7 bases, the J end by 1 base, with 14 bases between. The CDR3 is 14 residues long. The germline gives CDR1 MNHNY, CDR2 SVGAGI (reference sequence). CDR3 in amino acids: CASTPGLGSYEQYV. As DNA, the CDR3 is TGTGCCAGCACCCCGGGACTGGGATCCTACGAGCAGTACGTC.

The rearrangement uses TRBV6-1 and TRBJ2-6; tentatively, D is TRBD1 (6 bases). Germline values: CDR1 MNHNS, CDR2 SASEGT. V gave up 8 bases and J gave up 0 bases, with 17 bases separating them. This CDR3 is 17 amino acids long. CDR3 protein: CASLSGTPISGANVLTF. CDR3 sequence (DNA): TGTGCCAGCCTGTCCGGGACACCCATCTCTGGGGCCAACGTCCTGACTTTC.